This T cell receptor beta chain was profiled in a study of CD8 T cells in ankylosing spondylitis. This clonotype was seen at least ten times. Its antigen is not known. Study observations and caveats: For ankylosing spondylitis blood, a TCR beta motif of under 10 highly homologous variants appeared characteristic. Enrichment of disease-linked clones was reportedly significant in matched ankylosing spondylitis synovial fluid. Before this, some motif variants had been reported in reactive arthritis synovial fluid and blood.

A quantitative 5'-RACE method, one with molecular barcodes, was used to make TCR beta libraries. TCRdb independently ran MiXCR on the 5' RACE reads; one entry per CDR3 protein. Here the sample spans about 460,000 distinct CDR3 sequences, about 5.4% being singletons. Trimming took 4 bases from V and 1 from J, leaving 17 bases between them. CDR1 is SGHRS, CDR2 YFSETQ, per germline. The CDR3 extends over 16 amino acids. The sequenced material came from blood, either unsorted or a sorted T cell fraction (not recorded which). This sequence was found in a male donor with ankylosing spondylitis. V and J are TRBV5-1 and TRBJ1-1, with a weak D call TRBD1 (6 bases). CDR3 sequence reads: CASSPETGLSNTEAFF. The CDR3 DNA reads TGCGCCAGCAGCCCAGAGACAGGACTCTCGAACACTGAAGCTTTCTTT.